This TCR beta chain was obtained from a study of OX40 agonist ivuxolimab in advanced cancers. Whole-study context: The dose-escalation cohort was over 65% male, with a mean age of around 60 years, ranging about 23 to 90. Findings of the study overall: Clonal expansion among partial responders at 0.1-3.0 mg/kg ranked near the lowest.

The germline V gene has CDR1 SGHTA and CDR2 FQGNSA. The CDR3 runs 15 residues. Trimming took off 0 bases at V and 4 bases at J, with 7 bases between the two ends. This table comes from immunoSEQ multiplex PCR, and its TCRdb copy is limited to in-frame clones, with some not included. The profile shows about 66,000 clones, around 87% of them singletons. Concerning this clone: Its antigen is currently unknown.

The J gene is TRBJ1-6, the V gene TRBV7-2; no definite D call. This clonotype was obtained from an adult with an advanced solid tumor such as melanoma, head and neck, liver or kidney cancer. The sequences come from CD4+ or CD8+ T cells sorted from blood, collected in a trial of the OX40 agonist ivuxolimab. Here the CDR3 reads CASSLAQPYNSPLHF. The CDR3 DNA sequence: TGTGCCAGCAGCTTAGCTCAGCCGTATAATTCACCCCTCCACTTT.